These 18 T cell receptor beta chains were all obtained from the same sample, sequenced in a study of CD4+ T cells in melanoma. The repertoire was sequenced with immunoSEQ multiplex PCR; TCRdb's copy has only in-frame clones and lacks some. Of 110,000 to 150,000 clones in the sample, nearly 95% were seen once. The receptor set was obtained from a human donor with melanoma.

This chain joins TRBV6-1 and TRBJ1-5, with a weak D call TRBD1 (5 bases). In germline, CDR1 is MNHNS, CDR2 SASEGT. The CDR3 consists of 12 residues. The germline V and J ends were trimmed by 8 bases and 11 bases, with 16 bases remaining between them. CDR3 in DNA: TGTGCCAGCGGCCCAGGGTTTACGGCCCAGCATTTT. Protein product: CASGPGFTAQHF.

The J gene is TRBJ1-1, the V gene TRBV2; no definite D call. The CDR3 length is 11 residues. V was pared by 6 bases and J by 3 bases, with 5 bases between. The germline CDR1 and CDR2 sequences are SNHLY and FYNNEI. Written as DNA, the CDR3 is TGTGCCAGCAGCGGGGACACTGAAGCTTTCTTT. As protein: CASSGDTEAFF.

The CDR3 spells CASSSKRRGDYGYTF. CDR3 nucleotides: TGTGCCAGCTCATCCAAACGAAGGGGCGACTATGGCTACACCTTC. The chain carries TRBV18 and TRBJ1-2; perhaps TRBD1 as D (5 bases). Trimming removed 5 bases from V and 3 bases from J, with 16 bases in between. This CDR3 contains 15 residues. Per the germline V gene, CDR1 is KGHSH and CDR2 is LQKENI.

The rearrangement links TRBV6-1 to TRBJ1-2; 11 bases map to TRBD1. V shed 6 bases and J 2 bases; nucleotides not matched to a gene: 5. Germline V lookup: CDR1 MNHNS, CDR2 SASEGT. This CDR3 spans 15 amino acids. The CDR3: CASRPGTGGNYGYTF. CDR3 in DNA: TGTGCCAGCAGGCCCGGGACAGGGGGAAACTATGGCTACACCTTC.

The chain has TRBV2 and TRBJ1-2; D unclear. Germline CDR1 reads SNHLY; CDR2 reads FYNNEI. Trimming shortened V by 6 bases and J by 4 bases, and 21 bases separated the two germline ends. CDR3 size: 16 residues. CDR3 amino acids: CASRGRRYRGVYGYTF. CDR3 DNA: TGTGCCAGCAGAGGGAGACGTTACCGCGGTGTCTATGGCTACACCTTC.

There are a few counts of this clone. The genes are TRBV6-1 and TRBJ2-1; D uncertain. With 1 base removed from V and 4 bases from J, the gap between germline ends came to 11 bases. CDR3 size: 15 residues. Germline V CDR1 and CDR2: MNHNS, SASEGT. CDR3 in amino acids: CASSEERISYNEQFF. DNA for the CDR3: TGTGCCAGCAGTGAAGAAAGGATATCGTACAATGAGCAGTTCTTC.

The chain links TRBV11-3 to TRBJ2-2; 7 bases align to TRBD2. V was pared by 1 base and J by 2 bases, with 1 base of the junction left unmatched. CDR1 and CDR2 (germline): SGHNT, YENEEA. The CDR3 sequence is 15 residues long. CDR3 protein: CASSLGGGNTGELFF. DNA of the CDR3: TGTGCCAGCAGCTTAGGCGGGGGAAACACCGGGGAGCTGTTTTTT.

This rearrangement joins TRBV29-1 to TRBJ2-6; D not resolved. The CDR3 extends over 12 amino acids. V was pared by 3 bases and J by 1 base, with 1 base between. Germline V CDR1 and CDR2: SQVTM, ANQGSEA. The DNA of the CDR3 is TGCAGCGTTGAGTCTGGGGCCAACGTCCTGACTTTC. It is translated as CSVESGANVLTF.

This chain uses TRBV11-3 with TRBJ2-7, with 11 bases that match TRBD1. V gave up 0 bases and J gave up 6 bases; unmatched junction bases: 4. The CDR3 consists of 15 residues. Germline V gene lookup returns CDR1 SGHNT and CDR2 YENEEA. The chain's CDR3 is CASSLDGTGGSEQYF. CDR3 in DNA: TGTGCCAGCAGCTTAGACGGGACAGGGGGATCCGAGCAGTACTTC. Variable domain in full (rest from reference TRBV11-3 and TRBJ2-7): EAGVVQSPRYKIIEKKQPVAFWCNPISGHNTLYWYLQNLGQGPELLIRYENEEAVDDSQLPKDRFSAERLKGVDSTLKIQPAELGDSAVYLCASSLDGTGGSEQYFGPGTRLTVT.

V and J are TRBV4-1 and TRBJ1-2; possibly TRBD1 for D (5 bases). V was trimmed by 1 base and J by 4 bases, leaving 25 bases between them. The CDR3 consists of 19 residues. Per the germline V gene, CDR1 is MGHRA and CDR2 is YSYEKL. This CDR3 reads CASSQGLPGLTPAIYGYTF. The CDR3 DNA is TGCGCCAGCAGCCAAGGTCTTCCGGGACTCACCCCAGCAATCTATGGCTACACCTTC.

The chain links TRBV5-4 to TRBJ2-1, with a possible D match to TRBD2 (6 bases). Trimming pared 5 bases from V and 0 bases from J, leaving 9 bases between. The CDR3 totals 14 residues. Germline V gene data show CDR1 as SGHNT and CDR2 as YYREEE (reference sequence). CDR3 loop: CASSGGSSYNEQFF. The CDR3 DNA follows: TGTGCCAGCAGTGGAGGGAGCTCCTACAATGAGCAGTTCTTC.

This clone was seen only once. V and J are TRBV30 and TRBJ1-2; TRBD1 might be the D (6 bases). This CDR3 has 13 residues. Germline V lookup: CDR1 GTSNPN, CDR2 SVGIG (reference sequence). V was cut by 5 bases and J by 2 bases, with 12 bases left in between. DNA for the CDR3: TGTGCCTGGGGACAGTCCTTCAACTATGGCTACACCTTC. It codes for CAWGQSFNYGYTF.

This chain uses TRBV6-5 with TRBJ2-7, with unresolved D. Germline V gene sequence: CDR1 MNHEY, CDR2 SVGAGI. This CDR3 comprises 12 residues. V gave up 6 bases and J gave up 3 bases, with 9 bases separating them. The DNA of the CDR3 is TGTGCCAGCAGGGGTGACCGCTACGAGCAGTACTTC. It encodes CASRGDRYEQYF.

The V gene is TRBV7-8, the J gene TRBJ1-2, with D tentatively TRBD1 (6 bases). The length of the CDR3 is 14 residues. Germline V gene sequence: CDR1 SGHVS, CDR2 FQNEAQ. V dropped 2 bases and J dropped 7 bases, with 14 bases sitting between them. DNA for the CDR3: TGTGCCAGCAGCTTAAGGCAGGGGCGCCGTGGCTACACCTTC. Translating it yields CASSLRQGRRGYTF.

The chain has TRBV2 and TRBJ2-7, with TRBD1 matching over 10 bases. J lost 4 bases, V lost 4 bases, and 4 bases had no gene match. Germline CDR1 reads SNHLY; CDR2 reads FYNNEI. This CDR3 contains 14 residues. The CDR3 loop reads CASSGTGGSYEQYF. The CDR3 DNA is TGTGCCAGCAGTGGGACAGGGGGTTCTTACGAGCAGTACTTC.

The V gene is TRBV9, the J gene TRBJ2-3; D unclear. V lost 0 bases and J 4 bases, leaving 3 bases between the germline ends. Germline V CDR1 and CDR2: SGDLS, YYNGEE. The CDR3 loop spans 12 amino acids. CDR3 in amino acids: CASSVAPDTQYF. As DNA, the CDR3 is TGTGCCAGCAGCGTAGCCCCAGATACGCAGTATTTT.

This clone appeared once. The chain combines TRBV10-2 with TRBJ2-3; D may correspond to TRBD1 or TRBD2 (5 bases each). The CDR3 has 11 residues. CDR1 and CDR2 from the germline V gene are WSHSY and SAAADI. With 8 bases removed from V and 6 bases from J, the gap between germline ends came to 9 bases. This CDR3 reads CASGTSDTQYF. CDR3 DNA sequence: TGCGCCAGCGGGACGTCGGATACGCAGTATTTT.

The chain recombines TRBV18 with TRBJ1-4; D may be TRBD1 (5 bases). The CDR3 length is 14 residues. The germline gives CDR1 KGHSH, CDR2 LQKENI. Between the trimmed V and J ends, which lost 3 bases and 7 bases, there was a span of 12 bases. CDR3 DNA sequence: TGTGCCAGCTCACCCACTGGGACGACTGAAAAACTGTTTTTT. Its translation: CASSPTGTTEKLFF.